This TCR beta chain was sequenced during a study of OX40 agonist ivuxolimab in advanced cancers. Study results and caveats: Some nonresponders additionally presented with little normalized T-cell clonal expansion. The CD4+ and CD8+ T cells in the blood had expanded clonally by week 6 at 0.1 to 3.0 mg/kg.

Patients with autoimmune history or systemic immunosuppression were excluded. V was cut by 4 bases and J by 1 base, with 17 bases left in between. The V gene's germline CDR1 is SGDLS and CDR2 YYNGEE. The CDR3 runs 16 residues. Note on this clone: Its matching antigen is unknown.

The assay was immunoSEQ multiplex PCR, and TCRdb's table has in-frame clones only and misses some. The data hold roughly 40,000 clones, with roughly 90% observed a single time. The V call is TRBV9, the J call TRBJ2-5; D uncertain. The input for sequencing was CD4+ or CD8+ T cells sorted from blood, taken in a trial of the OX40 agonist ivuxolimab. This sequence was found in an adult with an advanced solid tumor such as melanoma, head and neck, liver or kidney cancer. CDR3 sequence: CASSRNFGKVQETQYF. As DNA, the CDR3 is TGTGCCAGCAGCAGAAACTTTGGGAAGGTCCAAGAGACCCAGTACTTC.